This T cell receptor beta chain was recovered during a study of vaccination and CD4 T cells after COVID-19. This clonotype was counted only a few times. Its antigen is not identified. The treatment denotes: approximately nine-day PBMC culture with coronavirus spike peptide pools or control peptides (ViraFEST assay). Sequencing of cultured CD4+ T cell DNA used the Oncomine TCR Beta short-read assay. It was from cultured CD4+ T cells that genomic DNA was extracted. One entry per CDR3 protein results from TCRdb running MiXCR on the PCR reads. The sample has approximately 15,000 distinct CDR3 sequences, around 59% seen once. V was clipped by 1 base and J by 4 bases; unmatched bases: 12. CDR3 length equals 17 residues. Germline V gene data show CDR1 as DFQATT and CDR2 as SNEGSKA (reference sequence).

The clonotype originates from a human donor who had recovered from COVID-19. V is TRBV20-1 and J is TRBJ1-1; 10 nucleotides agree with TRBD1. The sample was CD4+ T cells from blood, cultured in vitro, taken after SARS-CoV-2 vaccination. CDR3: CSARAPDRGLYGTEAFF. The CDR3 region has the DNA TGCAGTGCTAGAGCCCCAGACAGGGGGCTTTATGGCACTGAAGCTTTCTTT.